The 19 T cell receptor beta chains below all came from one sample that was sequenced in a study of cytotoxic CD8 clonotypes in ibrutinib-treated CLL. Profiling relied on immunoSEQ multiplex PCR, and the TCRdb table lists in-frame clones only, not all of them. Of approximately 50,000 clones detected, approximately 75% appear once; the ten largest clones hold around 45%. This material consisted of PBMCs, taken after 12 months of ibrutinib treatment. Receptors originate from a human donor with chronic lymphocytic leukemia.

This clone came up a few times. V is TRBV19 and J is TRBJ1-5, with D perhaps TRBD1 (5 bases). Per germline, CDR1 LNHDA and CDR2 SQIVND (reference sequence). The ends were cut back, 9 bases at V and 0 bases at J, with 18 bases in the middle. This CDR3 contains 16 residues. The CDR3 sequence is CASALWGRDSNQPQHF. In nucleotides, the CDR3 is TGTGCCAGCGCCCTATGGGGCAGGGATAGCAATCAGCCCCAGCATTTT.

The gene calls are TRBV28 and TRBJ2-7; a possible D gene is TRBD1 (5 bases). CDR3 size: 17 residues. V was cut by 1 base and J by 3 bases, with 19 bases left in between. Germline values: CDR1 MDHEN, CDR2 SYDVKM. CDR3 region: CASSLLGKWGSSYEQYF. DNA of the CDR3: TGTGCCAGCAGTTTATTGGGCAAATGGGGCAGCAGCTACGAGCAGTACTTC.

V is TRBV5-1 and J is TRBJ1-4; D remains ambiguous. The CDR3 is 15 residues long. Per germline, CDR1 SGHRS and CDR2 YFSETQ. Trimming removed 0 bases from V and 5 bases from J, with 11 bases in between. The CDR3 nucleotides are TGCGCCAGCAGCTTGGCGGGCAGTACAAATGAAAAACTGTTTTTT. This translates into CASSLAGSTNEKLFF.

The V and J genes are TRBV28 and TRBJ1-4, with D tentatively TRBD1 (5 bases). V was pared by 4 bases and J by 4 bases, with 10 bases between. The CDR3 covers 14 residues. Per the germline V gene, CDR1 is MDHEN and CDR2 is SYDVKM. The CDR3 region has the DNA TGTGCCAGCAGTTCGGGACCGCTTAATGAAAAACTGTTTTTT. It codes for CASSSGPLNEKLFF.

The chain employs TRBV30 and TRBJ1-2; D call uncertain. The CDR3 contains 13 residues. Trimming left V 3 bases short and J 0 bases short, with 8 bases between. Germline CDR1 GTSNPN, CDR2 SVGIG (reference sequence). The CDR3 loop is CAWRETANYGYTF. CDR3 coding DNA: TGTGCCTGGAGAGAAACAGCTAACTATGGCTACACCTTC. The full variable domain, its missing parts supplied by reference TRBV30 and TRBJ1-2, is SQTIHQWPATLVQPVGSPLSLECTVEGTSNPNLYWYRQAAGRGLQLLFYSVGIGQISSEVPQNLSASRPQDRQFILSSKKLLLSDSGFYLCAWRETANYGYTFGSGTRLTVV.

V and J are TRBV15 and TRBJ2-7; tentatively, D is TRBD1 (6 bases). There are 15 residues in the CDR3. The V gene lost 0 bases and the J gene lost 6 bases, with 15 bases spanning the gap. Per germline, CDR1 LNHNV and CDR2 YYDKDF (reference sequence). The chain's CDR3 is CATSRDVNRAREQYF. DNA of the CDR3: TGTGCCACCAGCAGAGACGTTAACAGGGCACGCGAGCAGTACTTC.

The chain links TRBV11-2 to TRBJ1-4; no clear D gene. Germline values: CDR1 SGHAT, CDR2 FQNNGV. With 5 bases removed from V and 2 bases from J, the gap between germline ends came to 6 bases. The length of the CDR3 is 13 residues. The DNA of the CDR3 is TGTGCCAGCAGCCCGGGGACTAATGAAAAACTGTTTTTT. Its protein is CASSPGTNEKLFF.

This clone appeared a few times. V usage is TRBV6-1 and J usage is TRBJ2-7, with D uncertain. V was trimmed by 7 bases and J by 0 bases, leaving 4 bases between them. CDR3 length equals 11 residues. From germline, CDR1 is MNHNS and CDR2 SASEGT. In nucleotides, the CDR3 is TGTGCCAGCAAACGCTCCTACGAGCAGTACTTC. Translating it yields CASKRSYEQYF.

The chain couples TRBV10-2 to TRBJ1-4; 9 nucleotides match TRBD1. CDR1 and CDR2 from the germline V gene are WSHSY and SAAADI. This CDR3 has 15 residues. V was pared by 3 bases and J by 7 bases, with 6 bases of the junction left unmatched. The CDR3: CASSDPTGGGEKLFF. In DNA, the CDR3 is TGCGCCAGCAGTGACCCGACAGGGGGGGGTGAAAAACTGTTTTTT.

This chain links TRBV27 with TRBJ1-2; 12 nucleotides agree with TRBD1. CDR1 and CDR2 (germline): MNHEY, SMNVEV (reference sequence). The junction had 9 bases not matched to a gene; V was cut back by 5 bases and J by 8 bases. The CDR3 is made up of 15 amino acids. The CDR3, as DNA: TGTGCCAGCAGTACACCCGGGACAGGGGGCGCGGGCTACACCTTC. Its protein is CASSTPGTGGAGYTF.

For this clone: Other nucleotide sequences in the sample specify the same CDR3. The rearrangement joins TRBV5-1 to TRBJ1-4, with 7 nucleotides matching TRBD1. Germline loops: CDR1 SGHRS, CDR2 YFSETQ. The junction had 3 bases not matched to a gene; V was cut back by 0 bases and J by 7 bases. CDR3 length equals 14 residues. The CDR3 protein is CASSLGQGFEKLFF. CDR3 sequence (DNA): TGCGCCAGCAGCTTGGGACAGGGCTTTGAAAAACTGTTTTTT.

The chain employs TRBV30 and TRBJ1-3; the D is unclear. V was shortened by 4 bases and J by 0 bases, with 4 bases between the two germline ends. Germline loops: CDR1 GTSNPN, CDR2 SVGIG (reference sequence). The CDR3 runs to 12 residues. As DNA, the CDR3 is TGTGCCTGGAAGTCCTCTGGAAACACCATATATTTT. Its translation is CAWKSSGNTIYF.

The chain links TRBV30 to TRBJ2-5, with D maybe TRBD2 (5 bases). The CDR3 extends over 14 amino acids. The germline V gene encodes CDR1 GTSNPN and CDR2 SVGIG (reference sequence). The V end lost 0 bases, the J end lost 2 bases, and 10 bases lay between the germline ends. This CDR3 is CAWSVSGSQETQYF. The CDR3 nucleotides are TGTGCCTGGAGTGTGTCGGGATCACAAGAGACCCAGTACTTC.

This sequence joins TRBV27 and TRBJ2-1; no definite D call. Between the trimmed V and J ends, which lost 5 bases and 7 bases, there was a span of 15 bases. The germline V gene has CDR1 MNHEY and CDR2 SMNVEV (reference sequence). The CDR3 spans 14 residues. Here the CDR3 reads CASSPPRRVNEQFF. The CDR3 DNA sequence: TGTGCCAGCAGTCCCCCACGTAGAGTAAATGAGCAGTTCTTC.

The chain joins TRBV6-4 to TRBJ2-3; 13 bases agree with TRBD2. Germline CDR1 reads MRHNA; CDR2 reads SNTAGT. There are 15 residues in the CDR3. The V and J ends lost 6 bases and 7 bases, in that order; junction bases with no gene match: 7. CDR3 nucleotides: TGTGCCAGCAGAACCGGGACTAGCGGGATGTATACGCAGTATTTT. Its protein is CASRTGTSGMYTQYF.

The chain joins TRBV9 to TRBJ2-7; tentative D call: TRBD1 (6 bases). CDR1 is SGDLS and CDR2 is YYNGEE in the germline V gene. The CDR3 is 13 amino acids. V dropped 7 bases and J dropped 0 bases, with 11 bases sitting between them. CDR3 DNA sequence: TGTGCCAGCGGGGGCTCCAGCTCCTACGAGCAGTACTTC. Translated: CASGGSSSYEQYF.

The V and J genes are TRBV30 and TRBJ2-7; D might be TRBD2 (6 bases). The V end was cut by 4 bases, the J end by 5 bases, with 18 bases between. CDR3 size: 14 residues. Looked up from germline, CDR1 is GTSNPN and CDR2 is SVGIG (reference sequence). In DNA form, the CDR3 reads TGTGCCTGGAATCCGGGACTCCAGTGGGACGAGCAGTACTTC. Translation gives CAWNPGLQWDEQYF.

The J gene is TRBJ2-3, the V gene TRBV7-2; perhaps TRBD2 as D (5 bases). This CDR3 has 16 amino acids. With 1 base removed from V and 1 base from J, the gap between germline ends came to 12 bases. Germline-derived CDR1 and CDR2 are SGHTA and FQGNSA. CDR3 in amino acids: CASSLEGGLRTDTQYF. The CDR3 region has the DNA TGTGCCAGCAGCTTAGAGGGTGGACTCCGCACAGATACGCAGTATTTT. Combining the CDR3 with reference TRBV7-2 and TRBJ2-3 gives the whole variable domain GAGVSQSPSNKVTEKGKDVELRCDPISGHTALYWYRQSLGQGLEFLIYFQGNSAPDKSGLPSDRFSAERTGGSVSTLTIQRTQQEDSAVYLCASSLEGGLRTDTQYFGPGTRLTVL.

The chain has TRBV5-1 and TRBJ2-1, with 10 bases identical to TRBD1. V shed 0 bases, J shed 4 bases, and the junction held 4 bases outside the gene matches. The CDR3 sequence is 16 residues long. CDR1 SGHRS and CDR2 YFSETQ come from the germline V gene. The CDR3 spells CASSLAGTGVYNEQFF. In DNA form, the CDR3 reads TGCGCCAGCAGCTTGGCTGGGACAGGGGTGTACAATGAGCAGTTCTTC.